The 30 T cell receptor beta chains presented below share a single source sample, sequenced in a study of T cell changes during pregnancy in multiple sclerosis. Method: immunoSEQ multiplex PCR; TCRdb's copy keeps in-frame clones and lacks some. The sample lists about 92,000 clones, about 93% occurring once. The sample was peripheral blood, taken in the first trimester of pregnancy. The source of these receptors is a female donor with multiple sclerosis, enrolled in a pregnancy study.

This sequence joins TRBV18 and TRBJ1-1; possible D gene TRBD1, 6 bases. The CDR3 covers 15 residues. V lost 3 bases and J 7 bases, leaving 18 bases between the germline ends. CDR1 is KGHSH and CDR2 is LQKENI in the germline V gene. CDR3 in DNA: TGTGCCAGCTCACCCAAGCCGGGACAAAGCCGTGAAGCTTTCTTT. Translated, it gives CASSPKPGQSREAFF.

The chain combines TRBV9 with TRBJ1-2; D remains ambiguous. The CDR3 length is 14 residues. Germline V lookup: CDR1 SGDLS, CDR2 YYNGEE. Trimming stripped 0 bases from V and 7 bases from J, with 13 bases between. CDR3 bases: TGTGCCAGCAGCGTAGAAGCAGCGACCAGTGGCTACACCTTC. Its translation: CASSVEAATSGYTF.

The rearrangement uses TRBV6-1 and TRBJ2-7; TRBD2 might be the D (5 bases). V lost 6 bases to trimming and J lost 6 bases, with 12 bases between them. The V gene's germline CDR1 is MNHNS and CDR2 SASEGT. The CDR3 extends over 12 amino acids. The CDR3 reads CASSPGVPEQYF. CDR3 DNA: TGTGCCAGCAGCCCCGGGGTACCCGAGCAGTACTTC.

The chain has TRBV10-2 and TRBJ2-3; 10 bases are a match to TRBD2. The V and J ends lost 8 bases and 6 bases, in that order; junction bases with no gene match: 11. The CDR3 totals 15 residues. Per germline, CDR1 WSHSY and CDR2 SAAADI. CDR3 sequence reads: CASADSGGSRDTQYF. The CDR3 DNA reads TGCGCCAGCGCGGATAGCGGGGGGTCGAGGGATACGCAGTATTTT.

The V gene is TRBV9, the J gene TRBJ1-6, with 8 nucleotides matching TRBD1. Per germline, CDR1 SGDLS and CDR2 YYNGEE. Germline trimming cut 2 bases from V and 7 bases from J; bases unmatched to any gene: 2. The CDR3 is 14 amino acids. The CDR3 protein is CASSVGQDNSPLHF. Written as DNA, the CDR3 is TGTGCCAGCAGCGTGGGACAGGACAATTCACCCCTCCACTTT.

In nucleotides, the CDR3 is TGTGCCAGCAGCTTGACTAGCGGGGCGCGCGAGCAGTTCTTC. Protein: CASSLTSGAREQFF. The chain uses TRBV7-6 and TRBJ2-1; 11 bases are shared with TRBD2. V was clipped by 3 bases and J by 10 bases; unmatched bases: 5. The CDR3 consists of 14 residues. The germline gives CDR1 SGHVS, CDR2 FNYEAQ.

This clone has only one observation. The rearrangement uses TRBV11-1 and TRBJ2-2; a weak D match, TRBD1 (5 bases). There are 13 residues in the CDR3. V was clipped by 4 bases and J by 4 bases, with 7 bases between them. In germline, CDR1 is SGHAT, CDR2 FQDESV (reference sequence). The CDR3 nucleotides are TGTGCCAGCAGCTCCAGGGCCACCGGGGAGCTGTTTTTT. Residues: CASSSRATGELFF.

This CDR3 reads CASSVEGQPYGYTF. CDR3 bases: TGTGCCAGCAGCGTAGAGGGACAGCCCTATGGCTACACCTTC. The chain carries TRBV9 and TRBJ1-2; 7 nucleotides line up with TRBD1. V shed 0 bases and J 4 bases; nucleotides not matched to a gene: 3. This CDR3 region has 14 residues. Per the germline V gene, CDR1 is SGDLS and CDR2 is YYNGEE.

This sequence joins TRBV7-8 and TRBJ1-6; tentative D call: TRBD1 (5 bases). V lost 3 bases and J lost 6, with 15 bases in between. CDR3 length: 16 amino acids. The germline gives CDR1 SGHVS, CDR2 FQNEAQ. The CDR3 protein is CASSLNPGHTNSPLHF. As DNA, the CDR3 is TGTGCCAGCAGCTTGAACCCAGGACATACTAATTCACCCCTCCACTTT.

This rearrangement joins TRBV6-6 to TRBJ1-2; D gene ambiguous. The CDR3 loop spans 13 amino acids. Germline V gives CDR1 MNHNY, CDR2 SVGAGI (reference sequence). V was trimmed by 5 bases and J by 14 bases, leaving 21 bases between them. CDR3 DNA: TGTGCCAGCAGTCCCGGAGACCCCTTCTCGTGGACCTTC. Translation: CASSPGDPFSWTF.

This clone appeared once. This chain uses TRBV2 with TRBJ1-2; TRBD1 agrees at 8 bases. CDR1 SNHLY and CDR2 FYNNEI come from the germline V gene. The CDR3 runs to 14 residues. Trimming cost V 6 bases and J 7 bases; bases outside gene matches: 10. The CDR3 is CASRIQGASTGYTF. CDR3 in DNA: TGTGCCAGCAGGATTCAGGGGGCGTCCACTGGCTACACCTTC.

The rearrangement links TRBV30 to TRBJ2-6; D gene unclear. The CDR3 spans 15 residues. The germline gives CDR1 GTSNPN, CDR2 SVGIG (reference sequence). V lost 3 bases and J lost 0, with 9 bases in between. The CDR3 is CAWRTTGSGANVLTF. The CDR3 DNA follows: TGTGCCTGGAGAACGACGGGCTCTGGGGCCAACGTCCTGACTTTC.

CDR3 amino acids: CASIRVSKVEAFF. CDR3 DNA: TGTGCCTCCATTCGGGTTTCAAAGGTTGAAGCTTTCTTT. V and J are TRBV19 and TRBJ1-1, with D unclear. The CDR3 sequence is 13 residues long. Germline V gene sequence: CDR1 LNHDA, CDR2 SQIVND (reference sequence). V lost 11 bases and J 7 bases, leaving 20 bases between the germline ends.

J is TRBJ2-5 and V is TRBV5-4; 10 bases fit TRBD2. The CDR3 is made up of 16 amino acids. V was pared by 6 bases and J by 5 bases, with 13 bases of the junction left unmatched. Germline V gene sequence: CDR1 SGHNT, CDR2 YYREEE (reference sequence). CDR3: CASTYWSGGEVETQYF. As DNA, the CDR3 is TGTGCCAGCACCTACTGGAGCGGGGGGGAGGTGGAGACCCAGTACTTC.

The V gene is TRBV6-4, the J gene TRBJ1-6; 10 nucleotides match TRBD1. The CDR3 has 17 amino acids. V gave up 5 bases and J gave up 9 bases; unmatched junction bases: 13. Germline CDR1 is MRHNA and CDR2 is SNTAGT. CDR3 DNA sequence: TGTGCCAGCAGTCTAACCGGGACAGGGGTGCCTAGTTCACCCCTCCACTTT. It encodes CASSLTGTGVPSSPLHF.

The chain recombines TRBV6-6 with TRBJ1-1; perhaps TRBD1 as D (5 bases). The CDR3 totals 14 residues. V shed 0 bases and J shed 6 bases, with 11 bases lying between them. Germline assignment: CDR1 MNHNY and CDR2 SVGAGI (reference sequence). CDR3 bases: TGTGCCAGCAGTTACTCCGGGGGTGTGCCTGAAGCTTTCTTT. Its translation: CASSYSGGVPEAFF.

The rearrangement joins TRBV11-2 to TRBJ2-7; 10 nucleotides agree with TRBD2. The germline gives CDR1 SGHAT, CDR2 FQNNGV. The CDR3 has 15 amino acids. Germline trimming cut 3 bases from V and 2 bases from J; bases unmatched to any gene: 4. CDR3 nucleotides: TGTGCCAGCAGCTTTGGTAGCGGGGGGACCTACGAGCAGTACTTC. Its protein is CASSFGSGGTYEQYF.

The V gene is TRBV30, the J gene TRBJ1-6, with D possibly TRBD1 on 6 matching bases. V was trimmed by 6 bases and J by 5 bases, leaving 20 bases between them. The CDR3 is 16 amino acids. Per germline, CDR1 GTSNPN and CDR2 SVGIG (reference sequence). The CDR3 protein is CACLIRQAADNSPLHF. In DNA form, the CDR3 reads TGTGCCTGCCTAATTCGACAGGCGGCCGATAATTCACCCCTCCACTTT.

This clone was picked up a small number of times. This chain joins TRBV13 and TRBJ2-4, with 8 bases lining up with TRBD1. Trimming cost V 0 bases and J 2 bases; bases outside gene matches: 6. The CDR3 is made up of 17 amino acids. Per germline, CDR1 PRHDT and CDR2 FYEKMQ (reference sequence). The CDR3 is CASSLGSQGASKNIQYF. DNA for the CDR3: TGTGCCAGCAGCTTAGGATCTCAGGGGGCGTCCAAAAACATTCAGTACTTC.

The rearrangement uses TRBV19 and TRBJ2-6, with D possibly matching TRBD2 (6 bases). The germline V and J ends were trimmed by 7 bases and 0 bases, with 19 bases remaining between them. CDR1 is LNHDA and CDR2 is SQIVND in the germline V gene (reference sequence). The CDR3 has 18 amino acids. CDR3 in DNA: TGTGCCAGTAATATGCGGGGACTGCTTCCCTCTGGGGCCAACGTCCTGACTTTC. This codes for CASNMRGLLPSGANVLTF.

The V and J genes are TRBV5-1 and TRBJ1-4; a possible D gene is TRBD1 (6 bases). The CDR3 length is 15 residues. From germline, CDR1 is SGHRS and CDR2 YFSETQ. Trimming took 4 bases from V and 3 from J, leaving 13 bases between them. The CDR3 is CASSPLQGSNEKLFF. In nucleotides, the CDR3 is TGCGCCAGCAGCCCCCTACAGGGTTCTAATGAAAAACTGTTTTTT.

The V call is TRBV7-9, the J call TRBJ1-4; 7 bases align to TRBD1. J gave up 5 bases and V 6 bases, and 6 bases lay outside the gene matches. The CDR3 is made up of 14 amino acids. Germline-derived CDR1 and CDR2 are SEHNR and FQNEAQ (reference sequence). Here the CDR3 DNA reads TGTGCCAGCAGATCGACAGGGTCGAATGAAAAACTGTTTTTT. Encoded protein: CASRSTGSNEKLFF.

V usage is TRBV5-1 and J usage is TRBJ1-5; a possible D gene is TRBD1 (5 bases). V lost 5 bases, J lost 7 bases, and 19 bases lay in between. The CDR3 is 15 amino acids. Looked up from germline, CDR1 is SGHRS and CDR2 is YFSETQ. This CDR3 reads CASSSEAGRGQPQHF. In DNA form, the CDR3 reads TGCGCCAGCAGTTCCGAGGCCGGGCGGGGCCAGCCCCAGCATTTT.

CDR3 protein: CASSFDLGAVGYTF. CDR3 in DNA: TGCGCCAGCAGCTTCGATTTGGGGGCGGTCGGCTACACCTTC. The genes are TRBV5-1 and TRBJ1-2; a possible D gene is TRBD1 (6 bases). The CDR3 loop spans 14 amino acids. V dropped 2 bases and J dropped 8 bases, with 16 bases sitting between them. Germline lookup yields CDR1 SGHRS and CDR2 YFSETQ.

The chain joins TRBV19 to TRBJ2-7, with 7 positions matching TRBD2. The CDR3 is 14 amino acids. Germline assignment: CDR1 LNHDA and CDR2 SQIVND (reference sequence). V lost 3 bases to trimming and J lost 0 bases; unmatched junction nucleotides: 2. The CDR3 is CASSMSGGSYEQYF. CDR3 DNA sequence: TGTGCCAGTAGTATGTCGGGGGGCTCCTACGAGCAGTACTTC.

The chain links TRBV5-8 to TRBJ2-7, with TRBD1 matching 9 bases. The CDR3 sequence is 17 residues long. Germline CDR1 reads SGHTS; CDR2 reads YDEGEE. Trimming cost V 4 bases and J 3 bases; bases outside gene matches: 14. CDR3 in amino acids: CASSPHTGTGIYYEQYF. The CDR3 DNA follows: TGTGCCAGCAGCCCCCACACCGGGACAGGGATCTACTACGAGCAGTACTTC.

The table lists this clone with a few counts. The CDR3 is CASSLQWPDTEAFF. The CDR3 coding sequence is TGCGCCAGCAGTCTACAGTGGCCGGACACTGAAGCTTTCTTT. The V call is TRBV5-1, the J call TRBJ1-1; D not certain. Trimming cost V 5 bases and J 3 bases, with 14 bases left between them. The CDR3 spans 14 residues. Looked up from germline, CDR1 is SGHRS and CDR2 is YFSETQ. Combining the CDR3 with reference TRBV5-1 and TRBJ1-1 gives the whole variable domain KAGVTQTPRYLIKTRGQQVTLSCSPISGHRSVSWYQQTPGQGLQFLFEYFSETQRNKGNFPGRFSGRQFSNSRSEMNVSTLELGDSALYLCASSLQWPDTEAFFGQGTRLTVV.

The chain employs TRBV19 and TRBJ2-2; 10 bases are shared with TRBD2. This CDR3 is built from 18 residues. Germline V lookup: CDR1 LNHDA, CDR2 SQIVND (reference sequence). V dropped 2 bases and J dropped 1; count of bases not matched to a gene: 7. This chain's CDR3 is CASSILSGGAGNTGELFF. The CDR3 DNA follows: TGTGCCAGTAGTATACTAAGCGGGGGGGCCGGGAACACCGGGGAGCTGTTTTTT.

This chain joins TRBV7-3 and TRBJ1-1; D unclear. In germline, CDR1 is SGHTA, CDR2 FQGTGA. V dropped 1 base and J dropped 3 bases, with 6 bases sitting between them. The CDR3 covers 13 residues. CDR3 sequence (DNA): TGTGCCAGCAGCTTAAACCCGGACACTGAAGCTTTCTTT. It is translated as CASSLNPDTEAFF.

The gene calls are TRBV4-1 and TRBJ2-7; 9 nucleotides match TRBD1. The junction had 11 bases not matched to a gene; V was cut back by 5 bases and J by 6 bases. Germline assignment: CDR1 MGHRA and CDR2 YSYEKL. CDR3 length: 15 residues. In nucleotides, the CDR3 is TGCGCCAGCAGCGAGTACAGGGGGCTCCTTAGCGAGCAGTACTTC. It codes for CASSEYRGLLSEQYF.